These 22 T cell receptor beta chains came from one sample sequenced in a study of cytomegalovirus exposure and HLA in healthy donors (dated by TCRdb to about 2017). The method was the immunoSEQ multiplex PCR assay. A mixture of 60 forward primers for TCR Vbeta segments and 13 reverse primers for TCR Jbeta segments was used in the multiplex PCR. The table comes from immuneACCESS by way of TCRdb, which keeps in-frame sequences with V and J called. Part of the clones is missing from these tables; in studies checked, under half for an unresolved V gene and the rest for unknown reasons. The sample has around 150,000 clones on record, 80% of them singletons. The top ten hold 2% to 2.5% of the sample. The sequenced material came from PBMCs. The receptor set was obtained from a man aged 30 to 39 in good health and CMV-seronegative.

As concerns this clone: One end of the junction fails to match germline, which may point to a read error. The V and J genes are TRBV15 and TRBJ2-7; possible D gene TRBD2, 6 bases. Looked up from germline, CDR1 is LNHNV and CDR2 is YYDKDF (reference sequence). This CDR3 is built from 13 residues. CDR3 nucleotides: TGTGCCACCAGCAGATCCCCCGATGAACTAGCCACCTTC. Translating gives CATSRSPDELATF.

A single count supports this clone. The CDR3 sequence is CAWSAGTGGVDTQYF. The CDR3 DNA reads TGTGCCTGGAGTGCCGGGACAGGGGGCGTAGATACGCAGTATTTT. V and J are TRBV30 and TRBJ2-3; 12 positions match TRBD1. Germline V gene data show CDR1 as GTSNPN and CDR2 as SVGIG (reference sequence). The CDR3 is 15 amino acids. Trimming took 1 base from V and 5 from J; bases not matched to a gene: 4.

The rearrangement joins TRBV28 to TRBJ2-7; 7 bases line up with TRBD1. With 6 bases clipped from V and 9 bases from J, the junction kept 11 bases outside the gene matches. The length of the CDR3 is 13 residues. Germline V gene data show CDR1 as MDHEN and CDR2 as SYDVKM. In nucleotides, the CDR3 is TGTGCCAGCAGACCCCCGGGACAGCTAGCGCAGTACTTC. Amino acid sequence: CASRPPGQLAQYF. Variable domain in full (rest from reference TRBV28 and TRBJ2-7): DVKVTQSSRYLVKRTGEKVFLECVQDMDHENMFWYRQDPGLGLRLIYFSYDVKMKEKGDIPEGYSVSREKKERFSLILESASTNQTSMYLCASRPPGQLAQYFGPGTRLTVT.

The chain is built from TRBV6-6 and TRBJ2-1; perhaps TRBD1 as D (6 bases). Germline-derived CDR1 and CDR2 are MNHNY and SVGAGI (reference sequence). The V and J ends lost 4 bases and 7 bases respectively, with 20 bases between them. CDR3 length equals 16 residues. The CDR3 nucleotides are TGTGCCAGCAGTTTGACAGGACCTCGTGTGGGGAATGAGCAGTTCTTC. Its translation is CASSLTGPRVGNEQFF.

The V gene is TRBV27, the J gene TRBJ2-7; a weak D match, TRBD1 (6 bases). The V end lost 6 bases, the J end lost 1 base, and 10 bases lay between the germline ends. The germline gives CDR1 MNHEY, CDR2 SMNVEV (reference sequence). The CDR3 is made up of 13 amino acids. The CDR3 spells CASRSTGSYEQYF. CDR3 DNA sequence: TGTGCCAGCAGATCCACAGGGTCCTACGAGCAGTACTTC.

The genes are TRBV5-1 and TRBJ2-3, with 7 bases identical to TRBD2. The CDR3 runs to 15 residues. V lost 4 bases to trimming and J lost 6 bases; unmatched junction nucleotides: 11. Germline loops: CDR1 SGHRS, CDR2 YFSETQ. CDR3 in amino acids: CASSPRRAGEDTQYF. DNA for the CDR3: TGCGCCAGCAGCCCCCGTCGGGCGGGAGAGGATACGCAGTATTTT.

DNA of the CDR3: TGTGCCAGCAGAAACCCAGGGGACTATGGCTACACCTTC. It specifies CASRNPGDYGYTF. V is TRBV6-5 and J is TRBJ1-2, with D perhaps matching TRBD1 (6 bases). V lost 6 bases and J lost 3, with 11 bases in between. Germline CDR1 and CDR2: MNHEY and SVGAGI. This CDR3 is built from 13 residues.

The genes are TRBV4-3 and TRBJ2-7; maybe TRBD1 (7 bases). CDR3 length: 14 amino acids. The V end was cut by 4 bases, the J end by 4 bases, with 14 bases between. Germline loops: CDR1 LGHNA, CDR2 YSLEER. The CDR3 DNA reads TGCGCCAGCAGCCGGTGGGACAGCGGGTACGAGCAGTACTTC. Translated: CASSRWDSGYEQYF.

This clone was detected a few times. V usage is TRBV5-4 and J usage is TRBJ2-7, with D possibly being TRBD1 (6 bases). Trimming took off 4 bases at V and 0 bases at J, with 17 bases between the two ends. The CDR3 sequence is 16 residues long. Per germline, CDR1 SGHNT and CDR2 YYREEE (reference sequence). The CDR3 spells CASSPESGTSSYEQYF. CDR3 nucleotides: TGTGCCAGCAGCCCGGAAAGTGGGACAAGCTCCTACGAGCAGTACTTC.

V gene TRBV2 combines with J gene TRBJ2-2; 9 nucleotides match TRBD2. The trim removed 6 bases at V and 5 bases at J, leaving 10 bases unmatched. This CDR3 region has 16 residues. In germline, CDR1 is SNHLY, CDR2 FYNNEI. CDR3: CASRPGLARQTGELFF. The CDR3 DNA is TGTGCCAGCAGGCCAGGACTAGCGAGACAAACCGGGGAGCTGTTTTTT.

The chain joins TRBV18 to TRBJ2-5; D may be TRBD2 (6 bases). The V gene's germline CDR1 is KGHSH and CDR2 LQKENI. The length of the CDR3 is 17 residues. V was pared by 4 bases and J by 0 bases, with 18 bases between. This CDR3 reads CASSLVTRNMYQETQYF. The CDR3 region has the DNA TGTGCCAGCTCACTGGTGACTAGAAACATGTACCAAGAGACCCAGTACTTC.

The chain joins TRBV5-6 to TRBJ1-5, with 7 bases identical to TRBD1. The CDR3 is 15 amino acids. Trimming cost V 4 bases and J 5 bases; bases outside gene matches: 9. Germline V gene data show CDR1 as SGHDT and CDR2 as YYEEEE. This CDR3 is CASSLRGLRDQPQHF. The CDR3 DNA is TGTGCCAGCAGCCTCAGGGGGTTAAGAGATCAGCCCCAGCATTTT.

In regard to this clone: At the DNA level, this CDR3 is encoded by other sequences in the same sample as well. The chain carries TRBV7-2 and TRBJ1-5, with D possibly TRBD1 on 5 matching bases. The ends were cut back, 1 base at V and 1 base at J, with 5 bases in the middle. Per germline, CDR1 SGHTA and CDR2 FQGNSA. The length of the CDR3 is 14 residues. CDR3 DNA: TGTGCCAGCAGCTTAGGACAGAGCAATCAGCCCCAGCATTTT. Translation: CASSLGQSNQPQHF.

J is TRBJ1-2 and V is TRBV25-1; 10 nucleotides line up with TRBD1. J lost 8 bases, V lost 5 bases, and 5 bases had no gene match. Germline V gene lookup returns CDR1 MGHDK and CDR2 SYGVNS. There are 13 residues in the CDR3. The CDR3 reads CASSPRDRGGYTF. CDR3 bases: TGTGCCAGCAGTCCCCGGGACAGGGGAGGCTACACCTTC.

The chain links TRBV5-5 to TRBJ1-2, with 7 bases fitting TRBD1. V was clipped by 7 bases and J by 4 bases; unmatched bases: 4. Germline assignment: CDR1 SGHKS and CDR2 YYEKEE (reference sequence). The CDR3 sequence is 12 residues long. The CDR3 DNA sequence: TGTGCCAGCGGGGACAGTCTCTATGGCTACACCTTC. Its protein product is CASGDSLYGYTF.

The chain employs TRBV28 and TRBJ1-6; 7 nucleotides match TRBD1. The trim removed 4 bases at V and 5 bases at J, leaving 5 bases unmatched. CDR3 length: 15 amino acids. CDR1 is MDHEN, CDR2 SYDVKM, per germline. Here the CDR3 reads CASSSGTDHNSPLHF. Here the CDR3 DNA reads TGTGCCAGCAGTTCCGGGACAGATCATAATTCACCCCTCCACTTT.

V and J are TRBV25-1 and TRBJ1-3; 10 bases are a match to TRBD1. J lost 4 bases, V lost 9 bases, and 9 bases had no gene match. Germline CDR1 reads MGHDK; CDR2 reads SYGVNS. This CDR3 has 15 amino acids. CDR3 amino acids: CASRDRGRGGNTIYF. CDR3 sequence (DNA): TGTGCCAGTCGCGACAGGGGGCGAGGGGGAAACACCATATATTTT. The variable domain in full, completed from reference TRBV25-1 and TRBJ1-3, reads EADIYQTPRYLVIGTGKKITLECSQTMGHDKMYWYQQDPGMELHLIHYSYGVNSTEKGDLSSESTVSRIRTEHFPLTLESARPSHTSQYLCASRDRGRGGNTIYFGEGSWLTVV.

This clone occurred a few times. The chain couples TRBV30 to TRBJ1-4; TRBD1 aligns across 9 bases. Trimming removed 3 bases from V and 7 bases from J; junction bases left unmatched: 6. Germline V lookup: CDR1 GTSNPN, CDR2 SVGIG (reference sequence). The CDR3 is made up of 14 amino acids. The CDR3 DNA reads as TGTGCCTGGAGCCGACAGGGGGTTACTGAAAAACTGTTTTTT. Translating gives CAWSRQGVTEKLFF.

The gene calls are TRBV11-3 and TRBJ2-1; D unclear. Germline CDR1 and CDR2: SGHNT and YENEEA. This CDR3 comprises 13 residues. V was shortened by 3 bases and J by 5 bases, with 8 bases between the two germline ends. CDR3 sequence: CASSLARNNEQFF. CDR3 bases: TGTGCCAGCAGCTTGGCCCGTAACAATGAGCAGTTCTTC. The variable domain in full, completed from reference TRBV11-3 and TRBJ2-1, reads EAGVVQSPRYKIIEKKQPVAFWCNPISGHNTLYWYLQNLGQGPELLIRYENEEAVDDSQLPKDRFSAERLKGVDSTLKIQPAELGDSAVYLCASSLARNNEQFFGPGTRLTVL.

This clone has just one count. The genes are TRBV2 and TRBJ2-1; TRBD2 might be the D (5 bases). This CDR3 is 13 amino acids long. In germline, CDR1 is SNHLY, CDR2 FYNNEI. V gave up 4 bases and J gave up 8 bases, with 12 bases separating them. Here the CDR3 reads CASSVGERDEQFF. CDR3 nucleotide sequence: TGTGCCAGCAGTGTGGGAGAGAGGGATGAGCAGTTCTTC. Looking up the rest from reference TRBV2 and TRBJ2-1 gives the full variable domain: EPEVTQTPSHQVTQMGQEVILRCVPISNHLYFYWYRQILGQKVEFLVSFYNNEISEKSEIFDDQFSVERPDGSNFTLKIRSTKLEDSAMYFCASSVGERDEQFFGPGTRLTVL.

This chain links TRBV19 with TRBJ2-6; 7 nucleotides align to TRBD1. Germline V gene sequence: CDR1 LNHDA, CDR2 SQIVND (reference sequence). Trimming cost V 7 bases and J 0 bases; bases outside gene matches: 15. The CDR3 totals 19 residues. CDR3 nucleotide sequence: TGTGCCAGTATGCACTTGGGCTGGGGGACAGACTCTGGGGCCAACGTCCTGACTTTC. Its translation: CASMHLGWGTDSGANVLTF.

V usage is TRBV6-6 and J usage is TRBJ2-7; D possibly corresponds to TRBD2 (6 bases). This CDR3 contains 13 residues. Per germline, CDR1 MNHNY and CDR2 SVGAGI (reference sequence). V dropped 5 bases and J dropped 3 bases, with 11 bases sitting between them. The CDR3 loop reads CASSTGLYYEQYF. CDR3 in DNA: TGTGCCAGCAGTACGGGACTTTACTACGAGCAGTACTTC.